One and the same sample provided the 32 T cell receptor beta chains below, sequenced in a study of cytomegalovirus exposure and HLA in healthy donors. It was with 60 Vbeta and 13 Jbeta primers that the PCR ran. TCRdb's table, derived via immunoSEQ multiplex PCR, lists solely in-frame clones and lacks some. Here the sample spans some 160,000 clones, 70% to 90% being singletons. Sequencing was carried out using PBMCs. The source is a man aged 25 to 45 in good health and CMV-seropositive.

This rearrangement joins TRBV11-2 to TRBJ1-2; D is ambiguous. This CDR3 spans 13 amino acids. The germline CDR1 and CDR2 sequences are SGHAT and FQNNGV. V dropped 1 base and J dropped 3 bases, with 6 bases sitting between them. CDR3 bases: TGTGCCAGCAGCTTAGTCCGGGACTATGGCTACACCTTC. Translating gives CASSLVRDYGYTF.

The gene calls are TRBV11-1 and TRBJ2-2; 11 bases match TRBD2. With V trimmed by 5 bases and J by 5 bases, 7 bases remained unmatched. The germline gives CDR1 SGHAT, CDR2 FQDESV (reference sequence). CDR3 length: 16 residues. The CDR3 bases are TGTGCCAGCAGCATGCTAGGACTAGCGGGTACCGGGGAGCTGTTTTTT. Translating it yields CASSMLGLAGTGELFF.

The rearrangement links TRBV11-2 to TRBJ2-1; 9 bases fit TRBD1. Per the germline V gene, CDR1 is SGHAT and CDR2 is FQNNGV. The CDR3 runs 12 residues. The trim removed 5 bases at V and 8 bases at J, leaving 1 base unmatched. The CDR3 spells CASSRTGDEQFF. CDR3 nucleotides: TGTGCCAGCAGCCGGACAGGGGATGAGCAGTTCTTC.

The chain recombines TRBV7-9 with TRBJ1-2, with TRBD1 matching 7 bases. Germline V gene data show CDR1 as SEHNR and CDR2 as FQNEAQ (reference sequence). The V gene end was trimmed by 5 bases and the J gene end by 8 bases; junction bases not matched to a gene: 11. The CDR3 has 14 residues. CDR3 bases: TGTGCCAGCAGCCCCTCGACAGGGAGGTCCGGCTACACCTTC. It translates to CASSPSTGRSGYTF.

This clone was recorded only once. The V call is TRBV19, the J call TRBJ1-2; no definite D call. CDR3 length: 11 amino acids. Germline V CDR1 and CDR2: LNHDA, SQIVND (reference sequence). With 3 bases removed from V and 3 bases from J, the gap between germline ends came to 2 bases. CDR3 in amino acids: CASSIDYGYTF. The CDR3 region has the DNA TGTGCCAGTAGTATCGACTATGGCTACACCTTC. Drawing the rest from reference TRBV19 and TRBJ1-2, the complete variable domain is DGGITQSPKYLFRKEGQNVTLSCEQNLNHDAMYWYRQDPGQGLRLIYYSQIVNDFQKGDIAEGYSVSREKKESFPLTVTSAQKNPTAFYLCASSIDYGYTFGSGTRLTVV.

In DNA, the CDR3 is TGTGCCATCAGTGACGCCGGGACTAGCGGAACCTACAATGAGCAGTTCTTC. Encoded protein: CAISDAGTSGTYNEQFF. The V gene is TRBV10-3, the J gene TRBJ2-1; the match to TRBD2 covers 11 bases. The CDR3 runs 17 residues. The V gene end was trimmed by 3 bases and the J gene end by 2 bases; junction bases not matched to a gene: 6. CDR1 is ENHRY and CDR2 is SYGVKD in the germline V gene.

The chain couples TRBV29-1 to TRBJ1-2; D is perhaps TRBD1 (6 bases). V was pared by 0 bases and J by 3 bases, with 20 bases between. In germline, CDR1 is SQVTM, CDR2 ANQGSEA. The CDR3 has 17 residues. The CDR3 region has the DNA TGCAGCGTTGAAGATTATTTAAATCTGGACAGCCACTATGGCTACACCTTC. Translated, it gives CSVEDYLNLDSHYGYTF.

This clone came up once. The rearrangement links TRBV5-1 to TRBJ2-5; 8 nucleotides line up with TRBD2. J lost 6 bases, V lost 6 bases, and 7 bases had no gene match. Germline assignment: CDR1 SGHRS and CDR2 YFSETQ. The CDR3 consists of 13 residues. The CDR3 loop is CASISGSRKTQYF. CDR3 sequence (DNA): TGCGCCAGCATCAGCGGGAGTCGGAAGACCCAGTACTTC.

Here the CDR3 DNA reads TGTGCCAGCAGCTTAGCGGGACTCGGGAATACGCAGTATTTT. Its translation is CASSLAGLGNTQYF. This sequence joins TRBV7-8 and TRBJ2-3, with TRBD2 as a possible D gene (6 bases). The CDR3 has 14 residues. Deletions cut 0 bases from V and 7 bases from J, with 11 bases between. Germline V gives CDR1 SGHVS, CDR2 FQNEAQ.

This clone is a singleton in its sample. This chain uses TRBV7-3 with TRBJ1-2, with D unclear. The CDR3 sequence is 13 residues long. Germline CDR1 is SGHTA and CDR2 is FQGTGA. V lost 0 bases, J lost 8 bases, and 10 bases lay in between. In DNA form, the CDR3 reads TGTGCCAGCAGCTTAACTGGAGGGTGGGGCTACACCTTC. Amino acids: CASSLTGGWGYTF.

The CDR3 loop is CASSEKGATDTQYF. CDR3 coding DNA: TGTGCCAGCAGTGAGAAGGGGGCCACAGATACGCAGTATTTT. The gene calls are TRBV2 and TRBJ2-3, with TRBD1 matching 7 bases. Per the germline V gene, CDR1 is SNHLY and CDR2 is FYNNEI. V shed 3 bases, J shed 2 bases, and the junction held 2 bases outside the gene matches. CDR3 length: 14 amino acids.

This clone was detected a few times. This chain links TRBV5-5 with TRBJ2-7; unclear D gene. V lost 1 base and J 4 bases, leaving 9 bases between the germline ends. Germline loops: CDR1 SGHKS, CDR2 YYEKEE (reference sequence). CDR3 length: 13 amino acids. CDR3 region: CASSLIDGYEQYF. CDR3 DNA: TGTGCCAGCAGCTTGATCGACGGGTACGAGCAGTACTTC. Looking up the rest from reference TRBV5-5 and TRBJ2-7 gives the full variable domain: DAGVTQSPTHLIKTRGQQVTLRCSPISGHKSVSWYQQVLGQGPQFIFQYYEKEERGRGNFPDRFSARQFPNYSSELNVNALLLGDSALYLCASSLIDGYEQYFGPGTRLTVT.

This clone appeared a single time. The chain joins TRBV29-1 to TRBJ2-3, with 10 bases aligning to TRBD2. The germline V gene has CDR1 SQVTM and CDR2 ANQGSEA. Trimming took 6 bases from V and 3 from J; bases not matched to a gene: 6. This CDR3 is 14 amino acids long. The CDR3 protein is CSVRPSGSTDTQYF. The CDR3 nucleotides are TGCAGCGTACGCCCTAGCGGGAGTACAGATACGCAGTATTTT.

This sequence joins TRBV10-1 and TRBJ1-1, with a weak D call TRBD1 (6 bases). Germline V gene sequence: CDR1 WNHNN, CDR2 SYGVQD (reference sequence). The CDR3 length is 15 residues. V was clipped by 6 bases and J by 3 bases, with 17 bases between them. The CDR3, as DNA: TGCGCCAGCAGACATAACAGGGAGGGGGACACTGAAGCTTTCTTT. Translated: CASRHNREGDTEAFF.

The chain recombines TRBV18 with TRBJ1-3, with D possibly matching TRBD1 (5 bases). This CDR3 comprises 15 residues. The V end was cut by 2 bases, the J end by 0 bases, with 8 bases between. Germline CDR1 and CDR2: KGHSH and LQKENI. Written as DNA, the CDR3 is TGTGCCAGCTCACCATGGGGGGACTCTGGAAACACCATATATTTT. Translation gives CASSPWGDSGNTIYF.

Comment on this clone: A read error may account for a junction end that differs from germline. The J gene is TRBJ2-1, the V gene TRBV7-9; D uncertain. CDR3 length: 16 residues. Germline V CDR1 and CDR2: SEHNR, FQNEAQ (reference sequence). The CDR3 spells CSSSPQRVRPYNEQFF. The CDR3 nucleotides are TGTTCCAGCAGCCCTCAACGAGTTCGCCCCTACAATGAGCAGTTCTTC. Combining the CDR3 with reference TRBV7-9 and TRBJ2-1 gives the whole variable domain DTGVSQNPRHKITKRGQNVTFRCDPISEHNRLYWYRQTLGQGPEFLTYFQNEAQLEKSRLLSDRFSAERPKGSFSTLEIQRTEQGDSAMYLCSSSPQRVRPYNEQFFGPGTRLTVL.

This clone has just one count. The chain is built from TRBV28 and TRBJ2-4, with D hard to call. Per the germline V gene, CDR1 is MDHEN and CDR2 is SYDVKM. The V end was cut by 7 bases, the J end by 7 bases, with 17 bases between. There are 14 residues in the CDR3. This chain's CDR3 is CASKLRLRGNIQYF. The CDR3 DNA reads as TGTGCCAGCAAACTGAGACTTCGTGGGAACATTCAGTACTTC.

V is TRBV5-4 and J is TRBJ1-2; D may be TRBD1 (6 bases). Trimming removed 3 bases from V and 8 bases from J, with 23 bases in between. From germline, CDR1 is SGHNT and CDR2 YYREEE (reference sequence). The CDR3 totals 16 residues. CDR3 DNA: TGTGCCAGCAGCTCCAGCGGGGGGCTAGACGTTCGGGGCTACACCTTC. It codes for CASSSSGGLDVRGYTF.

For the CDR3, the DNA is TGTGCCAGCAGCCCTCAGACAAGTAGGAACACTGAAGCTTTCTTT. Protein product: CASSPQTSRNTEAFF. V is TRBV14 and J is TRBJ1-1; no clear D. Trimming left V 4 bases short and J 1 base short, with 13 bases between. Germline lookup yields CDR1 SGHDN and CDR2 FVKESK. The CDR3 has 15 amino acids.

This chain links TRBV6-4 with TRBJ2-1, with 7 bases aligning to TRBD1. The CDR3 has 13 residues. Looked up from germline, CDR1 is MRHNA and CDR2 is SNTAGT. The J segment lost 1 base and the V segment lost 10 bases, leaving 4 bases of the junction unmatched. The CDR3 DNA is TGTGCCACCCGGGACAGATCCTACAATGAGCAGTTCTTC. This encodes CATRDRSYNEQFF.

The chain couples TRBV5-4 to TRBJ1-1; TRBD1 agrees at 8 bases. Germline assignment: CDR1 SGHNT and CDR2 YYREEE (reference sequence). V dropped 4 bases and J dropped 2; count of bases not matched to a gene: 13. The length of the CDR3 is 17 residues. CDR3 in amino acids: CASSHGQGKLGNTEAFF. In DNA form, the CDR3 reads TGTGCCAGCAGCCACGGACAGGGCAAGTTGGGAAACACTGAAGCTTTCTTT.

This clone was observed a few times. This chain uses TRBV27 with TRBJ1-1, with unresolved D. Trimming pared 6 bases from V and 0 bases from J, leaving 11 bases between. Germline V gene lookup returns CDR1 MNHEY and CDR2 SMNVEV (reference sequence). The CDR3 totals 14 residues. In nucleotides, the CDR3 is TGTGCCAGCAGATTCACAGCTCTGAACACTGAAGCTTTCTTT. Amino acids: CASRFTALNTEAFF.

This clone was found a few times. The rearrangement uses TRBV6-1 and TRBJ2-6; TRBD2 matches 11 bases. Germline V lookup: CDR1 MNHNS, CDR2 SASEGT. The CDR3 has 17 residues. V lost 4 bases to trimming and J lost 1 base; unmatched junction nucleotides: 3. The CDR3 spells CASSATSGTSGANVLTF. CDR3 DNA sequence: TGTGCCAGCAGTGCGACTAGCGGGACTTCTGGGGCCAACGTCCTGACTTTC.

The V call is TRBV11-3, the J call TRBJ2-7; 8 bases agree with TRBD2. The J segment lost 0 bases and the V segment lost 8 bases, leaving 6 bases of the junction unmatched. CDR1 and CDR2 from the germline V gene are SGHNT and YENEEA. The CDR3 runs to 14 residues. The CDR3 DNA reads TGTGCCAGCTCCAAGCGGGAGAGCTCCTACGAGCAGTACTTC. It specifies CASSKRESSYEQYF. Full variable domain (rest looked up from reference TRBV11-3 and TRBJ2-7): EAGVVQSPRYKIIEKKQPVAFWCNPISGHNTLYWYLQNLGQGPELLIRYENEEAVDDSQLPKDRFSAERLKGVDSTLKIQPAELGDSAVYLCASSKRESSYEQYFGPGTRLTVT.

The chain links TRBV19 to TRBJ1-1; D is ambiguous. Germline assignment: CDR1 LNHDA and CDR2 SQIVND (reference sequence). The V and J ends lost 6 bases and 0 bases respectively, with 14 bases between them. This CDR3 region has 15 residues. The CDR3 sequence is CASSPGGNMNTEAFF. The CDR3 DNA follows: TGTGCCAGTAGCCCGGGCGGGAACATGAACACTGAAGCTTTCTTT.

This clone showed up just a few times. The CDR3 region is CASSGLAGSSYNEQFF. CDR3 in DNA: TGTGCCAGTAGTGGACTAGCGGGTAGCTCCTACAATGAGCAGTTCTTC. The chain combines TRBV19 with TRBJ2-1; 11 bases line up with TRBD2. In germline, CDR1 is LNHDA, CDR2 SQIVND (reference sequence). Trimming at V came to 5 bases and at J to 0 bases, leaving 3 bases not matched to a gene. This CDR3 has 16 residues.

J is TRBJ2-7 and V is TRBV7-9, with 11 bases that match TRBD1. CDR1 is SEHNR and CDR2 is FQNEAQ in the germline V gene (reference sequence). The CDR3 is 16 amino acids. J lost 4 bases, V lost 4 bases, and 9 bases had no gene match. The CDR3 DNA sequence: TGTGCCAGCAGCTCCCGGACAGGGGGCTTTCGGTACGAGCAGTACGTC. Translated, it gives CASSSRTGGFRYEQYV.

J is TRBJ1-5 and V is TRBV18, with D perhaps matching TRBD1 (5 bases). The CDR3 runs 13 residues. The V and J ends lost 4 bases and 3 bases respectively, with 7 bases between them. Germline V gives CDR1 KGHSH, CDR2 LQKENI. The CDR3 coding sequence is TGTGCCAGCTCACAACAGGACAATCAGCCCCAGCATTTT. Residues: CASSQQDNQPQHF.

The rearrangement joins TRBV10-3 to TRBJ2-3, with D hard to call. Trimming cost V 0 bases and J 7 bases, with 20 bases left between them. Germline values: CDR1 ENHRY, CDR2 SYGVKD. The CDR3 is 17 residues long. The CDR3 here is CAISESTGRRPAHTQYF. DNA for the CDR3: TGTGCCATCAGTGAGTCGACTGGCCGTCGACCCGCACATACGCAGTATTTT.

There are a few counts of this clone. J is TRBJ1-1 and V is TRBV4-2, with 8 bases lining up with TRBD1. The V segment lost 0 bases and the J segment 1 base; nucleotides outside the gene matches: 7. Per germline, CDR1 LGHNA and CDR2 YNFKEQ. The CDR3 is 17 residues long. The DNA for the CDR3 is TGTGCCAGCAGCCAAGACGGAAGGACAGGGACGAACACTGAAGCTTTCTTT. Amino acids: CASSQDGRTGTNTEAFF.

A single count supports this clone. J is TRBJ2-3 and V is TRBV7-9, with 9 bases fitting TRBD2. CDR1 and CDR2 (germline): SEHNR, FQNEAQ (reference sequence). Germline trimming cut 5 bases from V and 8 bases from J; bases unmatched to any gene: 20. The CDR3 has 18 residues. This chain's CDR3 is CASSPGGPSGIWAGTQYF. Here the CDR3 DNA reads TGTGCCAGCAGCCCCGGAGGGCCTAGCGGGATATGGGCAGGTACGCAGTATTTT.

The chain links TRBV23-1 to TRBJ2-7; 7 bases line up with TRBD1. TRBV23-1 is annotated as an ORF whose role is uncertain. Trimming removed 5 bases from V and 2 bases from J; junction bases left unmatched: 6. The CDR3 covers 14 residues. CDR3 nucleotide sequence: TGCGCCAGCAGTAAGGGGGCCCGAACCTACGAGCAGTACTTC. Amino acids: CASSKGARTYEQYF.